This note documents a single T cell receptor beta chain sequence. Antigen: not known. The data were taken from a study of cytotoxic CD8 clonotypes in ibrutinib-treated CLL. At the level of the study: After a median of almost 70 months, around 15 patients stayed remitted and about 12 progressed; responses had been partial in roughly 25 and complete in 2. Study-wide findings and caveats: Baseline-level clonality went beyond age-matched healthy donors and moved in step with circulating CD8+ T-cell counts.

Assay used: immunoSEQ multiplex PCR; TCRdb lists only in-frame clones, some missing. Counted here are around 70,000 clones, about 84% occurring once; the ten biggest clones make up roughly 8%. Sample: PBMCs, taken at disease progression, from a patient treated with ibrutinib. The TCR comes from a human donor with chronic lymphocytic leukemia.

The CDR3 sequence: CASSMLGHTEAFF. The CDR3 region has the DNA TGTGCCAGTAGTATGCTGGGCCACACTGAAGCTTTCTTT. The chain joins TRBV19 to TRBJ1-1; the D is unclear. The CDR3 length is 13 residues. Germline lookup yields CDR1 LNHDA and CDR2 SQIVND (reference sequence). The germline V and J ends were trimmed by 3 bases and 3 bases, with 8 bases remaining between them.